The rows below give T cell receptor beta chains drawn from one sample of a study of blood T cell repertoires in COVID-19. Produced via immunoSEQ multiplex PCR; TCRdb's table is partial and in-frame only. Among 120,000 to 150,000 clones listed, about 87% were seen once. Sequences were obtained from peripheral blood. These receptors were taken from a woman in her forties or fifties with acute or convalescent COVID-19. Each CDR3 is given with its conserved first and last residue. Fields, in order: V gene, D gene, J gene, clone size, CDR3 DNA, CDR3 protein. A D gene is named only where the DNA matches it firmly. Only some rows state a clone size, as once, few, many or a class for expanded clones.

v_call: TRBV20-1
d_call: .
j_call: TRBJ2-1
clone_size: .
cdr3_nt: TGCAGTGCTAGTCGGTCGGGGGCCTACAATGAGCAGTTCTTC
cdr3_aa: CSASRSGAYNEQFF

v_call: TRBV6-4
d_call: .
j_call: TRBJ1-2
clone_size: few
cdr3_nt: TGTGCCAGCAGTAGGGAGTATGGCTACACCTTC
cdr3_aa: CASSREYGYTF

v_call: TRBV5-8
d_call: TRBD2
j_call: TRBJ2-7
clone_size: .
cdr3_nt: TGTGCCAGCAGCTTGCGGGTTTTGACTAGCGGGAGCCAAGGCTACGAGCAGTACTTC
cdr3_aa: CASSLRVLTSGSQGYEQYF

v_call: TRBV9
d_call: TRBD1
j_call: TRBJ1-5
clone_size: once
cdr3_nt: TGTGCCAGCAGCGCAAACGACAGGGGCAATCAGCCCCAGCATTTT
cdr3_aa: CASSANDRGNQPQHF

v_call: TRBV29-1
d_call: TRBD1
j_call: TRBJ2-7
clone_size: .
cdr3_nt: TGCAGCGTTAGGGACAGTTTTTACGAGCAGTACTTC
cdr3_aa: CSVRDSFYEQYF

v_call: TRBV10-3
d_call: .
j_call: TRBJ1-1
clone_size: .
cdr3_nt: TGTGCCATCAGTGGGGGCAGACAGTCTACGGTACATGTCATGAACACTGAAGCTTTCTTT
cdr3_aa: CAISGGRQSTVHVMNTEAFF

v_call: TRBV10-1
d_call: TRBD1
j_call: TRBJ1-2
clone_size: .
cdr3_nt: TGCGCCAGCAGTGGCCGACCGGGACAGGGCTACTATGGCTACACCTTC
cdr3_aa: CASSGRPGQGYYGYTF

v_call: TRBV7-3
d_call: TRBD2
j_call: TRBJ2-7
clone_size: few
cdr3_nt: TGTGCCAGCAGCTTTTCCCTAGCGGGAGGTGACACCGAGCAGTACTTC
cdr3_aa: CASSFSLAGGDTEQYF

v_call: TRBV12-5
d_call: TRBD1
j_call: TRBJ2-1
clone_size: .
cdr3_nt: TGTGCTAGTGATGCCCGCGGGACAGGGGACTACAATGAGCAGTTCTTC
cdr3_aa: CASDARGTGDYNEQFF

v_call: TRBV4-1
d_call: .
j_call: TRBJ2-7
clone_size: .
cdr3_nt: TGCGCCAGCAGCCCCCTCGGAGGGAGTCCCTACGAGCAGTACTTC
cdr3_aa: CASSPLGGSPYEQYF

v_call: TRBV7-3
d_call: TRBD2
j_call: TRBJ2-2
clone_size: .
cdr3_nt: TGTGCCAGCAGCTCCCTAGCGGGGGCCGGGACCGGGGAGCTGTTTTTT
cdr3_aa: CASSSLAGAGTGELFF

v_call: TRBV29-1
d_call: .
j_call: TRBJ1-1
clone_size: .
cdr3_nt: TGCAGCGTTGGTTCGGCCAGGGTTCTGAACACTGAAGCTTTCTTT
cdr3_aa: CSVGSARVLNTEAFF

v_call: TRBV12-3/TRBV12-4
d_call: .
j_call: TRBJ2-7
clone_size: .
cdr3_nt: TGTGCCAGCAGTTTCGGACAGTACGAGCAGTACTTC
cdr3_aa: CASSFGQYEQYF

v_call: TRBV7-2
d_call: TRBD2
j_call: TRBJ2-1
clone_size: .
cdr3_nt: TGTGCCAGCAGATTCGGACTAGCGGGGGATAATGAGCAGTTCTTC
cdr3_aa: CASRFGLAGDNEQFF

v_call: TRBV7-3
d_call: TRBD2
j_call: TRBJ2-3
clone_size: .
cdr3_nt: TGTGCCAGCAGCTTAGACGGGGGGGAAGGCGCAGATACGCAGTATTTT
cdr3_aa: CASSLDGGEGADTQYF